Sequencing of this T cell receptor beta chain was carried out in a study of blood T cell repertoires in COVID-19. About the research overall: Samples representing acute and convalescent COVID-19 were sourced from the United States, Italy and Spain. Sources were T cells, B-cell-depleted T cells, or PBMCs; the material itself was cDNA or gDNA.

In the authors' methods: Quantification of nucleated cells was approximated via reference gene primer amplification. Sequencing was performed with immunoSEQ multiplex PCR; in TCRdb, only in-frame clones are kept and a portion is missing. The V and J calls and the clone size are those of that table, but D and trimming were determined from the DNA. The repertoire consists of about 130,000 clones, with approximately 88% occurring once and the leading ten covering approximately 10%. The V and J ends lost 7 bases and 7 bases, in that order; junction bases with no gene match: 10. This CDR3 spans 15 amino acids. CDR1 SQVTM and CDR2 ANQGSEA come from the germline V gene.

V and J are TRBV29-1 and TRBJ1-6; 10 nucleotides line up with TRBD1. Sequencing input: peripheral blood. The receptor was isolated from a man aged 45-65 years with acute or convalescent COVID-19. As DNA, the CDR3 is TGCAGCGCTACCGAGACAGGGGGCGAAAATTCACCCCTCCACTTT. Translating it yields CSATETGGENSPLHF.